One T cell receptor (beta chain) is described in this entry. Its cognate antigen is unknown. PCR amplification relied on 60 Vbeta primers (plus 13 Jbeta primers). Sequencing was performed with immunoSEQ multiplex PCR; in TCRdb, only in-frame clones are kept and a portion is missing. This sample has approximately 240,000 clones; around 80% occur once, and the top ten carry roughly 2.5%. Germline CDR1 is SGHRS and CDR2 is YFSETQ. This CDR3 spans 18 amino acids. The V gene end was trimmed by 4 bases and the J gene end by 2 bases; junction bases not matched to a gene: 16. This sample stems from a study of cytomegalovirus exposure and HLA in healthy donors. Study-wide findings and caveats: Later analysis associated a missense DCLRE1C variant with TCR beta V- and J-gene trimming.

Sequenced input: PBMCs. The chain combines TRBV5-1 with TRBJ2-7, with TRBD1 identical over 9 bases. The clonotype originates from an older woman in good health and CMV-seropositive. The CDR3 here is CASSPGTGFKFLAYEQYF. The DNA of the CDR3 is TGCGCCAGCAGCCCCGGGACAGGGTTTAAATTTTTAGCCTACGAGCAGTACTTC.